A single sample gave rise to the 18 T cell receptor beta chains below, sequenced in a study of response to subunit inactivated influenza vaccine. MiXCR, applied by TCRdb to the RT-PCR reads, yields one record per CDR3 protein. Of about 150,000 distinct CDR3 sequences in the sample, over 8.5% are singletons; the top ten hold approximately 35%. The starting material was CD8+ T cells sorted from PBMCs, obtained about 23 months after vaccination. The receptors were gathered from a man between 45 and 75 years old who received an inactivated influenza vaccine.

This clonotype was observed a handful of times. The chain carries TRBV3-1 and TRBJ1-6; the match to TRBD1 covers 9 bases. V lost 7 bases, J lost 7 bases, and 11 bases stayed unmatched. Germline CDR1 LGHDT, CDR2 YNNKEL (reference sequence). The CDR3 spans 16 residues. CDR3 in amino acids: CASTPGQGWRNSPLHF. The CDR3 DNA sequence: TGTGCCAGCACCCCAGGACAGGGGTGGAGGAATTCACCCCTCCACTTT.

The gene calls are TRBV10-3 and TRBJ2-3, with 10 nucleotides matching TRBD2. Germline V gene lookup returns CDR1 ENHRY and CDR2 SYGVKD. The CDR3 is made up of 16 amino acids. Trimming took 2 bases from V and 3 from J; bases not matched to a gene: 5. The CDR3 bases are TGTGCCATCAGTGAGGGGACTAGCGTGGGGACAGATACGCAGTATTTT. This sequence encodes CAISEGTSVGTDTQYF.

This clonotype showed up just a few times. CDR3 nucleotides: TGTGCCAGCAGCCCCGTCGTGGCCTACGAGCAGTACTTC. This sequence encodes CASSPVVAYEQYF. This chain joins TRBV12-3 or TRBV12-4 and TRBJ2-7, with D hard to call. The CDR3 runs 13 residues. Trimming left V 6 bases short and J 2 bases short, with 11 bases between.

This chain's CDR3 is CASRDGSYEQYF. CDR3 DNA: TGTGCCAGCAGGGACGGATCCTACGAGCAGTACTTC. The V gene is TRBV12-3 or TRBV12-4, the J gene TRBJ2-7; D is undetermined. V was trimmed by 6 bases and J by 1 base, leaving 7 bases between them. The CDR3 consists of 12 residues.

CDR3: CASRSTATSYEQYF. The CDR3 region has the DNA TGTGCCAGCAGGAGTACGGCTACCTCCTACGAGCAGTACTTC. V gene TRBV14 combines with J gene TRBJ2-7; D unclear. Trimming stripped 6 bases from V and 0 bases from J, with 12 bases between. Germline V gene sequence: CDR1 SGHDN, CDR2 FVKESK. The CDR3 has 14 residues. The variable domain in full, with the rest retrieved from reference TRBV14 and TRBJ2-7, is EAGVTQFPSHSVIEKGQTVTLRCDPISGHDNLYWYRRVMGKEIKFLLHFVKESKQDESGMPNNRFLAERTGGTYSTLKVQPAELEDSGVYFCASRSTATSYEQYFGPGTRLTVT.

This clonotype has a count of ten or more. The junction does not match germline at one end; this may be a read error. V usage is TRBV7-9 and J usage is TRBJ1-3; no firm D call. From germline, CDR1 is SEHNR and CDR2 FQNEAQ (reference sequence). CDR3 length: 11 residues. The DNA of the CDR3 is TGTGCCAGCAGCTTAGCCACCATAACAGCTTTT. Translation: CASSLATITAF.

V is TRBV29-1 and J is TRBJ2-7; D ambiguous. The germline V gene encodes CDR1 SQVTM and CDR2 ANQGSEA. V was pared by 6 bases and J by 3 bases, with 6 bases between. CDR3 length equals 10 residues. CDR3 region: CSVGDYEQYF. As DNA, the CDR3 is TGCAGCGTGGGCGACTACGAGCAGTACTTC.

This clonotype was seen a handful of times. The gene calls are TRBV7-9 and TRBJ1-1, with a possible D match to TRBD1 (5 bases). The length of the CDR3 is 13 residues. CDR1 SEHNR and CDR2 FQNEAQ come from the germline V gene (reference sequence). V was clipped by 1 base and J by 11 bases, with 14 bases between them. CDR3: CASSLGGAQDAFF. The CDR3 region has the DNA TGTGCCAGCAGCTTAGGTGGGGCCCAGGACGCTTTCTTT.

This clonotype turned up a few times. The genes are TRBV7-9 and TRBJ2-4; D is ambiguous. Germline V gene data show CDR1 as SEHNR and CDR2 as FQNEAQ (reference sequence). Trimming removed 4 bases at V and 5 bases at J, with 6 bases between. The CDR3 length is 12 residues. CDR3 DNA: TGTGCCAGCAGCTCCACCCAAAACATTCAGTACTTC. Protein: CASSSTQNIQYF. Full variable domain (outside the CDR3, taken from reference TRBV7-9 and TRBJ2-4): DTGVSQNPRHKITKRGQNVTFRCDPISEHNRLYWYRQTLGQGPEFLTYFQNEAQLEKSRLLSDRFSAERPKGSFSTLEIQRTEQGDSAMYLCASSSTQNIQYFGAGTRLSVL.

This clonotype was observed a few times. This chain uses TRBV6-2 or TRBV6-3 with TRBJ2-2, with 8 bases fitting TRBD2. J gave up 0 bases and V 0 bases, and 6 bases lay outside the gene matches. The germline V gene has CDR1 MNHEY and CDR2 SVGEGT. The CDR3 is made up of 18 amino acids. The CDR3 nucleotides read TGTGCCAGCAGTTACTCGATTTGGCGGGGGGCGAACACCGGGGAGCTGTTTTTT. Amino acid sequence: CASSYSIWRGANTGELFF.

This clonotype was picked up many times. The rearrangement uses TRBV14 and TRBJ2-1; TRBD1 is a possible D gene (5 bases). V shed 0 bases and J shed 6 bases, with 6 bases lying between them. The CDR3 covers 13 residues. Germline loops: CDR1 SGHDN, CDR2 FVKESK. CDR3 protein: CASSQEGRNEQFF. The CDR3 bases are TGTGCCAGCAGCCAAGAGGGGCGCAATGAGCAGTTCTTC.

This chain connects TRBV6-5 to TRBJ2-4; D not certain. The V end lost 4 bases, the J end lost 1 base, and 8 bases lay between the germline ends. In germline, CDR1 is MNHEY, CDR2 SVGAGI. CDR3 length: 14 amino acids. CDR3 residues: CASSSTSAKNIQYF. CDR3 in DNA: TGTGCCAGCAGTTCTACATCGGCCAAAAACATTCAGTACTTC.

This clonotype was seen a handful of times. The V and J genes are TRBV27 and TRBJ1-1; D is possibly TRBD1 (5 bases). Germline lookup yields CDR1 MNHEY and CDR2 SMNVEV (reference sequence). The V end was cut by 3 bases, the J end by 5 bases, with 10 bases between. CDR3 length: 13 residues. The CDR3 spells CASSLMWGTEAFF. The CDR3 region has the DNA TGTGCCAGCAGTTTGATGTGGGGGACTGAAGCTTTCTTT.

The V and J genes are TRBV29-1 and TRBJ2-2; D ambiguous. CDR1 SQVTM and CDR2 ANQGSEA come from the germline V gene. With 7 bases removed from V and 1 base from J, the gap between germline ends came to 13 bases. CDR3 length: 14 amino acids. The CDR3 nucleotides are TGCAGCGCGGACGGAAAGGGGAACACCGGGGAGCTGTTTTTT. Amino acids: CSADGKGNTGELFF.

This rearrangement joins TRBV6-2 or TRBV6-3 to TRBJ2-5; 13 bases are a match to TRBD2. The CDR3 is 16 amino acids. Germline CDR1 and CDR2: MNHEY and SVGEGT. V gave up 5 bases and J gave up 2 bases; unmatched junction bases: 5. For the CDR3, the DNA is TGTGCCAGCAGTCCCTGGACTAGCGGGAGTCAAGAGACCCAGTACTTC. It is translated as CASSPWTSGSQETQYF.

CDR3 in DNA: TGTGCCAGCAGTTCACTGCCGGCGGGGTCCTACGAGCAGTACTTC. It specifies CASSSLPAGSYEQYF. The chain joins TRBV27 to TRBJ2-7, with D maybe TRBD2 (6 bases). V dropped 4 bases and J dropped 1 base, with 14 bases sitting between them. The CDR3 totals 15 residues. Germline V CDR1 and CDR2: MNHEY, SMNVEV (reference sequence).

This clonotype was seen at least ten times. The chain recombines TRBV4-3 with TRBJ1-5, with TRBD1 matching over 8 bases. Germline values: CDR1 LGHNA, CDR2 YSLEER. This CDR3 is 15 amino acids long. J gave up 3 bases and V 2 bases, and 3 bases lay outside the gene matches. CDR3: CASSQLDRDNQPQHF. The CDR3 DNA follows: TGCGCCAGCAGCCAATTGGACAGGGACAATCAGCCCCAGCATTTT.

The gene calls are TRBV7-9 and TRBJ2-5, with 8 bases fitting TRBD2. Per the germline V gene, CDR1 is SEHNR and CDR2 is FQNEAQ (reference sequence). The length of the CDR3 is 17 residues. Trimming took 5 bases from V and 5 from J; bases not matched to a gene: 16. CDR3 coding DNA: TGTGCCAGCAGCCTGGGCCCGGGGGGGATTGCGTCGGAGACCCAGTACTTC. Protein: CASSLGPGGIASETQYF.